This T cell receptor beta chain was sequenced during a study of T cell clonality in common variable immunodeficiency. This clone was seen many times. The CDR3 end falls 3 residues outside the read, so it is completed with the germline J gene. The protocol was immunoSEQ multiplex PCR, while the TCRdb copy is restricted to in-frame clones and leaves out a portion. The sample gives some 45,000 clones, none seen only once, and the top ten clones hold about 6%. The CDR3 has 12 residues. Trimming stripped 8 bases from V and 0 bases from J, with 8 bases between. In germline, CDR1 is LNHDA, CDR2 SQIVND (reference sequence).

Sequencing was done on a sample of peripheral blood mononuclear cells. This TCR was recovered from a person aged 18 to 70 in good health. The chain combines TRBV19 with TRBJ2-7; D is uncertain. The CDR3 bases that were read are TGTGCCAGTTCCCAGAGCTCCTACGAG. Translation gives CASSQSSYE. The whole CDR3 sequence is CASSQSSYEQYF.